This TCR beta chain was recorded in a study of blood T cell repertoires in COVID-19. In the study overall: The United States, Italy and Spain provided the acute and convalescent COVID-19 samples. Nucleic acid was either cDNA or gDNA, and it came from T cells, B-cell-depleted T cells, or PBMCs.

J lost 2 bases, V lost 0 bases, and 11 bases had no gene match. From germline, CDR1 is SGHRS and CDR2 YFSETQ. The CDR3 sequence is 18 residues long. This clone was counted a single time. TCRdb keeps only in-frame clones here, not all; method: immunoSEQ multiplex PCR. The sample records about 380,000 clones, about 90% being singletons. The source is a young man with active or convalescent COVID-19. The chain recombines TRBV5-1 with TRBJ2-3; 8 bases fit TRBD2. The sequenced sample was peripheral blood. In DNA form, the CDR3 reads TGCGCCAGCAGCTTGGCTCGAGCGGGGGCGAGGGCCACAGATACGCAGTATTTT. This sequence encodes CASSLARAGARATDTQYF.